Below, 27 T cell receptor beta chains from the same sample are listed, as sequenced in a study of blood T cell repertoires in COVID-19. Using immunoSEQ multiplex PCR, the repertoire was profiled, and TCRdb retains in-frame clones only, with some absent. The table lists a few hundred thousand clones, approximately 78% of them singletons. Input material: peripheral blood. These receptors were taken from a woman between 18 and 29 years old with acute or convalescent COVID-19.

This clone was counted once. The rearrangement joins TRBV6-4 to TRBJ2-3; D may be TRBD2 (5 bases). This CDR3 is 13 amino acids long. In germline, CDR1 is MRHNA, CDR2 SNTAGT. V shed 5 bases and J shed 3 bases, with 9 bases lying between them. The CDR3 reads CASSHSETDTQYF. DNA for the CDR3: TGTGCCAGCAGTCATAGCGAAACAGATACGCAGTATTTT.

The V call is TRBV11-2, the J call TRBJ1-2; tentative D call: TRBD1 (5 bases). Germline V gene data show CDR1 as SGHAT and CDR2 as FQNNGV. The CDR3 runs to 13 residues. Trimming took 3 bases from V and 3 from J, leaving 8 bases between them. CDR3: CASSFDSDYGYTF. DNA of the CDR3: TGTGCCAGCAGCTTTGACAGCGACTATGGCTACACCTTC.

Only a few counts were recorded for this clone. The V and J genes are TRBV27 and TRBJ1-1; the match to TRBD1 covers 10 bases. There are 15 residues in the CDR3. The germline gives CDR1 MNHEY, CDR2 SMNVEV (reference sequence). V gave up 6 bases and J gave up 1 base; unmatched junction bases: 5. CDR3 bases: TGTGCCAGCAGGGGGACAGGGGACCCGAACACTGAAGCTTTCTTT. Protein: CASRGTGDPNTEAFF.

Points on this clone: This CDR3 fails to terminate in the conserved phenylalanine or tryptophan, so it likely reflects a read error. Because the CDR3's place on the DNA is in doubt, the DNA is left out and the CDR3 is given as listed by TCRdb. V and J are TRBV27 and TRBJ2-7; the tabulated D call, TRBD2, remains unverified against the DNA. Germline V CDR1 and CDR2: MNHEY, SMNVEV (reference sequence). The CDR3 is 13 amino acids long, termini counted. CDR3 region: CASSGTSGRALSL.

V is TRBV20-1 and J is TRBJ2-3; 8 bases agree with TRBD2. After removal of 3 bases from V and 5 bases from J, the junction contained 7 bases not matched to a gene. Per the germline V gene, CDR1 is DFQATT and CDR2 is SNEGSKA (reference sequence). This CDR3 is 14 amino acids long. CDR3 sequence (DNA): TGCAGTGCTAGTAGTAGCGGGACTGGAGATACGCAGTATTTT. Protein sequence: CSASSSGTGDTQYF.

This chain uses TRBV7-8 with TRBJ2-2; TRBD2 is a possible D gene (5 bases). Trimming took off 4 bases at V and 6 bases at J, with 9 bases between the two ends. The CDR3 has 13 residues. Germline V gene data show CDR1 as SGHVS and CDR2 as FQNEAQ. CDR3 sequence reads: CASSYRTPGELFF. DNA of the CDR3: TGTGCCAGCAGCTACCGGACTCCCGGGGAGCTGTTTTTT.

The J gene is TRBJ1-3, the V gene TRBV6-5, with 7 positions matching TRBD1. There are 15 residues in the CDR3. V was pared by 6 bases and J by 0 bases, with 5 bases of the junction left unmatched. The germline CDR1 and CDR2 sequences are MNHEY and SVGAGI. Here the CDR3 DNA reads TGTGCCAGCAGAGCAGGGACAGTCTCTGGAAACACCATATATTTT. Its translation is CASRAGTVSGNTIYF.

The rearrangement uses TRBV7-8 and TRBJ2-7; 8 nucleotides align to TRBD1. J gave up 5 bases and V 5 bases, and 5 bases lay outside the gene matches. The CDR3 totals 13 residues. Germline CDR1 SGHVS, CDR2 FQNEAQ. Here the CDR3 reads CASSAKQGDEQYF. As DNA, the CDR3 is TGTGCCAGCAGCGCAAAACAGGGGGACGAGCAGTACTTC.

This sequence joins TRBV27 and TRBJ1-6; D is unresolved. This CDR3 is built from 13 residues. Trimming took 3 bases from V and 10 from J, leaving 10 bases between them. The germline CDR1 and CDR2 sequences are MNHEY and SMNVEV (reference sequence). CDR3 region: CASSFSGESPLHF. In nucleotides, the CDR3 is TGTGCCAGCAGTTTCTCAGGCGAGTCACCCCTCCACTTT.

A note on this clone: This sample includes further DNA sequences coding for the same CDR3. The chain combines TRBV2 with TRBJ2-7; 7 bases align to TRBD1. The CDR3 has 14 amino acids. Germline lookup yields CDR1 SNHLY and CDR2 FYNNEI. Germline trimming cut 6 bases from V and 0 bases from J; bases unmatched to any gene: 5. For the CDR3, the DNA is TGTGCCAGCAGCGGGGACAGATCCTCCTACGAGCAGTACTTC. Translating gives CASSGDRSSYEQYF. The full variable domain, in which reference TRBV2 and TRBJ2-7 provide the parts outside the CDR3, is EPEVTQTPSHQVTQMGQEVILRCVPISNHLYFYWYRQILGQKVEFLVSFYNNEISEKSEIFDDQFSVERPDGSNFTLKIRSTKLEDSAMYFCASSGDRSSYEQYFGPGTRLTVT.

This rearrangement joins TRBV7-6 to TRBJ2-5, with 12 bases lining up with TRBD2. The germline CDR1 and CDR2 sequences are SGHVS and FNYEAQ. Germline trimming cut 1 base from V and 4 bases from J; bases unmatched to any gene: 4. The CDR3 has 16 amino acids. DNA for the CDR3: TGTGCCAGCAGCTTAGGTGGACTAGCGGGATTAGAGACCCAGTACTTC. It encodes CASSLGGLAGLETQYF.

V usage is TRBV7-9 and J usage is TRBJ2-7; 12 nucleotides align to TRBD1. The CDR3 is made up of 15 amino acids. Trimming removed 3 bases from V and 3 bases from J; junction bases left unmatched: 3. CDR1 SEHNR and CDR2 FQNEAQ come from the germline V gene (reference sequence). The CDR3 nucleotides read TGTGCCAGCAGCTTGGGACAGGGGGCTAACTACGAGCAGTACTTC. This sequence encodes CASSLGQGANYEQYF.

This clone was picked up one time. This rearrangement joins TRBV3-1 (or the pseudogene TRBV3-2) to TRBJ2-7; tentative D call: TRBD1 (6 bases). Trimming left V 1 base short and J 7 bases short, with 17 bases between. The CDR3 is made up of 15 amino acids. Per germline, CDR1 LGHDT and CDR2 YNNKEL (reference sequence). CDR3 residues: CASSQGSGQLTEQYF. CDR3 bases: TGTGCCAGCAGCCAAGGCTCAGGACAGCTTACAGAGCAGTACTTC.

The J gene is TRBJ2-5, the V gene TRBV7-6, with TRBD1 matching over 7 bases. V shed 6 bases, J shed 5 bases, and the junction held 12 bases outside the gene matches. The germline V gene has CDR1 SGHVS and CDR2 FNYEAQ. The length of the CDR3 is 15 residues. CDR3 loop: CASRPGGVGTETQYF. For the CDR3, the DNA is TGTGCCAGCAGGCCAGGGGGAGTGGGGACGGAGACCCAGTACTTC.

The chain couples TRBV14 to TRBJ1-2; possibly TRBD1 for D (6 bases). CDR3 length equals 15 residues. Germline loops: CDR1 SGHDN, CDR2 FVKESK. The ends were cut back, 4 bases at V and 0 bases at J, with 12 bases in the middle. The CDR3 loop reads CASSPTGKANYGYTF. In DNA, the CDR3 is TGTGCCAGCAGCCCCACAGGGAAAGCTAACTATGGCTACACCTTC. The whole variable domain, remainder taken from reference TRBV14 and TRBJ1-2, is EAGVTQFPSHSVIEKGQTVTLRCDPISGHDNLYWYRRVMGKEIKFLLHFVKESKQDESGMPNNRFLAERTGGTYSTLKVQPAELEDSGVYFCASSPTGKANYGYTFGSGTRLTVV.

The chain is built from TRBV3-1 (or the pseudogene TRBV3-2) and TRBJ2-7, with 9 bases that match TRBD2. This CDR3 has 18 amino acids. Germline CDR1 LGHDT, CDR2 YNNKEL (reference sequence). With 0 bases clipped from V and 0 bases from J, the junction kept 9 bases outside the gene matches. Written as DNA, the CDR3 is TGTGCCAGCAGCCAAGAATCCCCTAGCGGGACAAACTCCTACGAGCAGTACTTC. Translated, it gives CASSQESPSGTNSYEQYF.

V and J are TRBV6-2 or TRBV6-3 and TRBJ2-2; 8 bases match TRBD2. The V gene's germline CDR1 is MNHEY and CDR2 SVGEGT. The CDR3 is 19 residues long. The trim removed 0 bases at V and 2 bases at J, leaving 11 bases unmatched. The DNA of the CDR3 is TGTGCCAGCAGTTACTCTCTAAAAATAGCGGGAACAAACACCGGGGAGCTGTTTTTT. This encodes CASSYSLKIAGTNTGELFF.

In this sample, this clone turned up once. This chain joins TRBV7-2 and TRBJ1-1; 7 bases align to TRBD1. In germline, CDR1 is SGHTA, CDR2 FQGNSA. V trimming: 3 bases; J trimming: 2 bases; junction bases outside the gene matches: 9. This CDR3 is 16 amino acids long. The CDR3 bases are TGTGCCAGCAGCTTCGCGGGGACAGCTGTAAACACTGAAGCTTTCTTT. Encoded protein: CASSFAGTAVNTEAFF.

The genes are TRBV3-1 (or the pseudogene TRBV3-2) and TRBJ2-1, with D possibly being TRBD1 (6 bases). CDR3 size: 14 residues. CDR1 is LGHDT, CDR2 YNNKEL, per germline (reference sequence). Trimming stripped 1 base from V and 10 bases from J, with 14 bases between. DNA of the CDR3: TGTGCCAGCAGCCAAGTTAAACAGGGTCGCGAGCAGTTCTTC. Translation: CASSQVKQGREQFF.

Concerning this clone itself: A junction end diverges from the germline sequence, so it may reflect a read error. V usage is TRBV4-3 and J usage is TRBJ2-7, with 9 nucleotides matching TRBD1. Germline V gives CDR1 LGHNA, CDR2 YSLEER. This CDR3 has 14 residues. The CDR3 sequence is CASSPGTGSSEQYF. For the CDR3, the DNA is TGCGCCAGCAGCCCAGGGACAGGGTCCTCCGAGCAGTACTTC.

This clone has a handful of counts. The genes are TRBV9 and TRBJ2-2; D not resolved. With 3 bases removed from V and 6 bases from J, the gap between germline ends came to 12 bases. Per the germline V gene, CDR1 is SGDLS and CDR2 is YYNGEE. There are 14 residues in the CDR3. CDR3 in DNA: TGTGCCAGCAGCGCTAATAGTGAAGCCGGGGAGCTGTTTTTT. This codes for CASSANSEAGELFF.

V and J are TRBV25-1 and TRBJ1-6, with 8 bases matching TRBD1. V lost 5 bases, J lost 7 bases, and 13 bases stayed unmatched. Germline CDR1 is MGHDK and CDR2 is SYGVNS. CDR3 size: 17 residues. In nucleotides, the CDR3 is TGTGCCAGCAGTAGGGGCGTGACAGGGGCTGGGAATTCACCCCTCCACTTT. Translated, it gives CASSRGVTGAGNSPLHF.

The rearrangement uses TRBV24-1 and TRBJ2-1, with D tentatively TRBD1 (6 bases). The CDR3 is 19 residues long. Deletions cut 1 base from V and 1 base from J, with 19 bases between. Germline CDR1 reads KGHDR; CDR2 reads SFDVKD. As DNA, the CDR3 is TGTGCCACCAGTGATTTCAGGACAGCAGACTCAGAGTCCTACAATGAGCAGTTCTTC. Encoded protein: CATSDFRTADSESYNEQFF.

The chain uses TRBV5-1 and TRBJ2-3; 7 bases are a match to TRBD2. V gave up 2 bases and J gave up 2 bases; unmatched junction bases: 8. Germline CDR1 is SGHRS and CDR2 is YFSETQ. The length of the CDR3 is 16 residues. As DNA, the CDR3 is TGCGCCAGCAGCTTTCGGCTAGCGGACCCCACAGATACGCAGTATTTT. As protein: CASSFRLADPTDTQYF.

The chain recombines TRBV6-5 with TRBJ2-7, with 7 nucleotides matching TRBD1. The CDR3 runs 14 residues. V shed 6 bases, J shed 6 bases, and the junction held 11 bases outside the gene matches. Germline V gene data show CDR1 as MNHEY and CDR2 as SVGAGI. The CDR3 nucleotides read TGTGCCAGCAGCACAGGGGCTTCCCTCGGCGAGCAGTACTTC. Translated: CASSTGASLGEQYF.

V is TRBV11-2 and J is TRBJ1-6, with a weak D call TRBD1 (6 bases). Germline V gives CDR1 SGHAT, CDR2 FQNNGV. The ends were cut back, 8 bases at V and 14 bases at J, with 19 bases in the middle. This CDR3 has 13 residues. The CDR3 DNA reads TGTGCCAGCGCCATAGGGTGGCGACAGGCCCTCCACTTT. Protein product: CASAIGWRQALHF. The whole variable domain, remainder taken from reference TRBV11-2 and TRBJ1-6, is EAGVAQSPRYKIIEKRQSVAFWCNPISGHATLYWYQQILGQGPKLLIQFQNNGVVDDSQLPKDRFSAERLKGVDSTLKIQPAKLEDSAVYLCASAIGWRQALHFGNGTRLTVT.

The chain combines TRBV19 with TRBJ1-1; D gene uncertain. Germline V gene lookup returns CDR1 LNHDA and CDR2 SQIVND (reference sequence). Trimming pared 4 bases from V and 2 bases from J, leaving 8 bases between. The CDR3 runs to 13 residues. CDR3 nucleotide sequence: TGTGCCAGTAGTAACCAGTTAAACACTGAAGCTTTCTTT. Protein: CASSNQLNTEAFF.